The 6 T cell receptor beta chains presented below share a single source sample, sequenced in a study of CD8 T cells in Susac syndrome. Random hexamers were used to reverse transcribe an amount of roughly 0.45 to 1 ug RNA. TCRdb fed the immunoSEQ multiplex PCR reads into MiXCR, producing one record per CDR3 protein. The table records almost 450,000 distinct CDR3 sequences, around 85% of them present only once. The sequencing input was CD8+ T cells from PBMCs. The source of these receptors is a human donor with multiple sclerosis.

The V call is TRBV4-1, the J call TRBJ2-7, with D uncertain. V was cut by 0 bases and J by 4 bases, with 10 bases left in between. The CDR3 loop spans 14 amino acids. Germline CDR1 reads MGHRA; CDR2 reads YSYEKL. The CDR3: CASSQEFRIYEQYF. CDR3 coding DNA: TGCGCCAGCAGCCAAGAATTCCGAATATACGAGCAGTACTTC.

V gene TRBV7-8 combines with J gene TRBJ2-3; 10 bases are a match to TRBD2. V lost 7 bases and J lost 2; bases outside the gene matches: 6. CDR3 size: 15 residues. Germline V gene data show CDR1 as SGHVS and CDR2 as FQNEAQ. The CDR3 nucleotides read TGTGCCAGCAAATCTCTAGCGGGGGCCACAGATACGCAGTATTTT. Translated: CASKSLAGATDTQYF.

The rearrangement joins TRBV4-1 to TRBJ2-7; D not resolved. CDR3 size: 13 residues. The V gene lost 1 base and the J gene lost 4 bases, with 8 bases spanning the gap. From germline, CDR1 is MGHRA and CDR2 YSYEKL. This CDR3 reads CASSQGALYEQYF. As DNA, the CDR3 is TGCGCCAGCAGCCAAGGCGCCTTATACGAGCAGTACTTC.

This chain links TRBV20-1 with TRBJ2-3, with 13 bases fitting TRBD2. Germline V gene sequence: CDR1 DFQATT, CDR2 SNEGSKA (reference sequence). V lost 5 bases, J lost 1 base, and 12 bases stayed unmatched. The CDR3 sequence is 18 residues long. CDR3 protein: CSAVTTSGGAWGTDTQYF. The CDR3 bases are TGCAGTGCTGTAACAACTAGCGGGGGGGCCTGGGGCACAGATACGCAGTATTTT.

The rearrangement joins TRBV14 to TRBJ2-3, with TRBD2 matching over 11 bases. Per the germline V gene, CDR1 is SGHDN and CDR2 is FVKESK. V gave up 0 bases and J gave up 5 bases; unmatched junction bases: 13. The CDR3 runs to 19 residues. CDR3 nucleotide sequence: TGTGCCAGCAGCCAAGATCGGGGACTAGCGGATGTCTGGGAAGATACGCAGTATTTT. It is translated as CASSQDRGLADVWEDTQYF.

The V gene is TRBV4-1, the J gene TRBJ2-7, with D possibly being TRBD1 (5 bases). The germline CDR1 and CDR2 sequences are MGHRA and YSYEKL. V was clipped by 1 base and J by 3 bases, with 10 bases between them. The CDR3 spans 14 residues. The chain's CDR3 is CASSQVGEGYEQYF. In DNA, the CDR3 is TGCGCCAGCAGCCAAGTAGGGGAAGGCTACGAGCAGTACTTC.